This T cell receptor (beta chain) came from a study of cytomegalovirus exposure and HLA in healthy donors. Findings and limits, study-wide: When analyzed later, the rates of TCR association showed variation by HLA locus, with DRB1 the most and HLA-C the fewest. Some TCR beta chains (about 170 of them) were listed as cytomegalovirus-associated.

V trimming: 5 bases; J trimming: 8 bases; junction bases outside the gene matches: 0. The CDR3 has 11 amino acids. CDR1 and CDR2 (germline): SGHAT, FQNNGV. A multiplex PCR was run with 60 Vbeta primers and 13 Jbeta primers. Data came from immunoSEQ multiplex PCR; TCRdb stores just in-frame clones and leaves some out. This table has around 170,000 clones, roughly 85% appearing once. On this clone: Its antigen is not known.

As for the donors, each was a healthy bone marrow donor. V is TRBV11-2 and J is TRBJ1-2, with 9 bases that match TRBD1. The sample comprised PBMCs. The TCR originated in a woman in her forties in good health and CMV-seronegative. For the CDR3, the DNA is TGTGCCAGCAGCGGACAGGGGGGCTACACCTTC. This translates into CASSGQGGYTF.